The 10 T cell receptor beta chains in this list originate from one sample, sequenced in a study of cytomegalovirus exposure and HLA in healthy donors. Primers included in the PCR were 60 Vbeta and 13 Jbeta primers. The protocol was immunoSEQ multiplex PCR, while the TCRdb copy is restricted to in-frame clones and leaves out a portion. This sample has roughly 220,000 clones, with roughly 80% found just once. Sequenced material: PBMCs. These receptors originate from a man aged 45-65 years in good health and CMV-seronegative.

The chain uses TRBV7-2 and TRBJ1-3; the match to TRBD1 covers 8 bases. Germline-derived CDR1 and CDR2 are SGHTA and FQGNSA. CDR3 length equals 16 residues. After removal of 5 bases from V and 1 base from J, the junction contained 7 bases not matched to a gene. The CDR3 spells CASSPRTGTSGNTIYF. The CDR3 DNA follows: TGTGCCAGCAGCCCTAGGACAGGGACTTCTGGAAACACCATATATTTT.

The chain links TRBV10-3 to TRBJ2-7; no reliable D call. The CDR3 is 14 amino acids. CDR1 is ENHRY, CDR2 SYGVKD, per germline. Trimming stripped 4 bases from V and 6 bases from J, with 16 bases between. CDR3 in amino acids: CAISATGSSGEQYF. The CDR3 DNA reads TGTGCCATCAGTGCTACCGGGTCTTCGGGCGAGCAGTACTTC.

This rearrangement joins TRBV9 to TRBJ1-1, with TRBD1 matching over 12 bases. V trimming: 4 bases; J trimming: 5 bases; junction bases outside the gene matches: 9. Germline lookup yields CDR1 SGDLS and CDR2 YYNGEE. The CDR3 loop spans 16 amino acids. Here the CDR3 DNA reads TGTGCCAGCAGCCTAAGGGACAGGGGGCGGGAAACTGAAGCTTTCTTT. Its translation: CASSLRDRGRETEAFF.

The chain uses TRBV13 and TRBJ1-4; possible D gene TRBD1, 6 bases. Germline V lookup: CDR1 PRHDT, CDR2 FYEKMQ (reference sequence). The CDR3 spans 14 residues. The germline V and J ends were trimmed by 7 bases and 5 bases, with 14 bases remaining between them. CDR3 region: CASNIQGRNEKLFF. As DNA, the CDR3 is TGTGCCAGCAACATTCAGGGGCGCAATGAAAAACTGTTTTTT.

The rearrangement uses TRBV6-6 and TRBJ2-7, with 9 positions matching TRBD1. The CDR3 runs 14 residues. Germline V CDR1 and CDR2: MNHNY, SVGAGI (reference sequence). The J segment lost 7 bases and the V segment lost 2 bases, leaving 6 bases of the junction unmatched. The CDR3 spells CASSYTGTGHEQYF. CDR3 in DNA: TGTGCCAGCAGTTACACCGGGACAGGGCATGAGCAGTACTTC.

The chain employs TRBV27 and TRBJ1-4; D is possibly TRBD1 (5 bases). The length of the CDR3 is 13 residues. In germline, CDR1 is MNHEY, CDR2 SMNVEV (reference sequence). V was cut by 5 bases and J by 8 bases, with 12 bases left in between. The CDR3 region has the DNA TGTGCCAGCAGTCCGCAGGGTAGGGAAAAACTGTTTTTT. Translated: CASSPQGREKLFF. The full variable domain, completed using reference TRBV27 and TRBJ1-4, is EAQVTQNPRYLITVTGKKLTVTCSQNMNHEYMSWYRQDPGLGLRQIYYSMNVEVTDKGDVPEGYKVSRKEKRNFPLILESPSPNQTSLYFCASSPQGREKLFFGSGTQLSVL.

V gene TRBV28 combines with J gene TRBJ2-2; 8 nucleotides align to TRBD2. Germline V gene lookup returns CDR1 MDHEN and CDR2 SYDVKM. Trimming at V came to 6 bases and at J to 5 bases, leaving 8 bases not matched to a gene. The CDR3 contains 15 residues. CDR3 amino acids: CASRRSGSVTGELFF. The CDR3 DNA reads as TGTGCCAGCAGAAGAAGCGGGAGTGTAACCGGGGAGCTGTTTTTT.

The sample holds a few counts of this clone. The rearrangement uses TRBV5-6 and TRBJ2-1; a weak D match, TRBD1 (5 bases). V gave up 5 bases and J gave up 5 bases, with 20 bases separating them. Per the germline V gene, CDR1 is SGHDT and CDR2 is YYEEEE. The CDR3 is 16 residues long. The CDR3 bases are TGTGCCAGCAGTACATACAGGTTTACAATAGACAATGAGCAGTTCTTC. Translation: CASSTYRFTIDNEQFF.

The CDR3 DNA reads as TGTGCCAGCAGAGGGACTAGCGGAGGCAGCTACAATGAGCAGTTCTTC. It specifies CASRGTSGGSYNEQFF. The chain employs TRBV11-2 and TRBJ2-1, with 11 nucleotides matching TRBD2. The CDR3 has 16 amino acids. CDR1 and CDR2 from the germline V gene are SGHAT and FQNNGV. V lost 6 bases to trimming and J lost 3 bases; unmatched junction nucleotides: 7.

The V and J genes are TRBV25-1 and TRBJ1-2; 8 nucleotides align to TRBD1. V trimming: 4 bases; J trimming: 3 bases; junction bases outside the gene matches: 10. The CDR3 sequence is 16 residues long. CDR1 and CDR2 from the germline V gene are MGHDK and SYGVNS. CDR3 nucleotides: TGTGCCAGCAGTGCCACCAGGGGGCAAAGGGACTATGGCTACACCTTC. This codes for CASSATRGQRDYGYTF.